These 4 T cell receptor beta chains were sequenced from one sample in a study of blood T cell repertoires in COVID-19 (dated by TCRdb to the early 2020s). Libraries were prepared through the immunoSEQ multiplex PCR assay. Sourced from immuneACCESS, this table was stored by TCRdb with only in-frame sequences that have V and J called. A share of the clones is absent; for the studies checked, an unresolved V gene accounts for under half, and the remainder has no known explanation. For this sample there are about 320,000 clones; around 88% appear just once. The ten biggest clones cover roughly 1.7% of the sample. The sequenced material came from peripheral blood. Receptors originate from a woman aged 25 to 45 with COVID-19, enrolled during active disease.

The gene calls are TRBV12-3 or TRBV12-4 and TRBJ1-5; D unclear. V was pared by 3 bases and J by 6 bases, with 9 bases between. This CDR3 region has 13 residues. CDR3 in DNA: TGTGCCAGCAGTTTTGTCCAGGCTCAGCCCCAGCATTTT. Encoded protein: CASSFVQAQPQHF.

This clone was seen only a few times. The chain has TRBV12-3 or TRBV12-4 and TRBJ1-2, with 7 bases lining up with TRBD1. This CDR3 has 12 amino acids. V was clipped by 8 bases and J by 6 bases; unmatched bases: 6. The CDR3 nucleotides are TGTGCCAGCGGGACAGAGAATCATGGCTACACCTTC. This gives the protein CASGTENHGYTF.

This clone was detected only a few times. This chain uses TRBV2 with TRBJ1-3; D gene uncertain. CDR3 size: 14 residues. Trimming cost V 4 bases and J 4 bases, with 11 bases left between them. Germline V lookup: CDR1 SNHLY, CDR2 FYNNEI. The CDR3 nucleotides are TGTGCCAGCAGTGGGTGGCCCCCGGGAAACACCATATATTTT. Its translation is CASSGWPPGNTIYF.

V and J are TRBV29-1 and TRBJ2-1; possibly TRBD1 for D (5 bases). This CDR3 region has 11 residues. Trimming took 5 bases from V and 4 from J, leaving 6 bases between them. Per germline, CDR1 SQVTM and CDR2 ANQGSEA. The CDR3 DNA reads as TGCAGCGTTCAGGGTTACAATGAGCAGTTCTTC. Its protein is CSVQGYNEQFF.